What follows are 23 T cell receptor beta chains derived from one specimen sequenced in a study of cytomegalovirus exposure and HLA in healthy donors. Data came from immunoSEQ multiplex PCR; TCRdb stores just in-frame clones and leaves some out. The sample includes almost 75,000 clones, just under 85% of them seen just once. The material sequenced was PBMCs. These TCRs come from a man aged 30 to 45 in good health and CMV-seronegative.

The genes are TRBV23-1 and TRBJ1-1; 8 positions match TRBD1. TRBV23-1 is marked as an open reading frame, function uncertain. The CDR3 loop spans 15 amino acids. Trimming cost V 3 bases and J 4 bases; bases outside gene matches: 7. CDR3 residues: CASSQGNRGGTEAFF. The CDR3 nucleotides are TGCGCCAGCAGTCAGGGGAACAGGGGGGGCACTGAAGCTTTCTTT.

This chain connects TRBV9 to TRBJ2-2, with D unclear. Between the trimmed V and J ends, which lost 4 bases and 0 bases, there was a span of 10 bases. This CDR3 region has 15 residues. Per the germline V gene, CDR1 is SGDLS and CDR2 is YYNGEE. The CDR3 protein is CASSPYYANTGELFF. The CDR3 coding sequence is TGTGCCAGCAGCCCCTACTACGCGAACACCGGGGAGCTGTTTTTT. The full variable domain, completed using reference TRBV9 and TRBJ2-2, is DSGVTQTPKHLITATGQRVTLRCSPRSGDLSVYWYQQSLDQGLQFLIQYYNGEERAKGNILERFSAQQFPDLHSELNLSSLELGDSALYFCASSPYYANTGELFFGEGSRLTVL.

The chain combines TRBV7-3 with TRBJ2-2; D might be TRBD2 (6 bases). The CDR3 is 16 residues long. In germline, CDR1 is SGHTA, CDR2 FQGTGA. Between the trimmed V and J ends, which lost 3 bases and 0 bases, there was a span of 11 bases. DNA for the CDR3: TGTGCCAGCAGCTTGATGGGGGGTGCGAACACCGGGGAGCTGTTTTTT. Its translation: CASSLMGGANTGELFF.

This clone was observed a single time. This chain uses TRBV28 with TRBJ1-3; D not certain. Germline CDR1 is MDHEN and CDR2 is SYDVKM. Trimming cost V 5 bases and J 4 bases, with 18 bases left between them. This CDR3 spans 16 amino acids. CDR3 protein: CASSPASLLGGNTIYF. As DNA, the CDR3 is TGTGCCAGCAGTCCCGCATCGCTCCTAGGCGGAAACACCATATATTTT.

The chain combines TRBV15 with TRBJ1-5; the D gene is possibly TRBD1 (6 bases). The germline gives CDR1 LNHNV, CDR2 YYDKDF (reference sequence). V dropped 6 bases and J dropped 5 bases, with 14 bases sitting between them. The CDR3 contains 14 residues. CDR3 protein: CATSTGRGDQPQHF. Written as DNA, the CDR3 is TGTGCCACCAGTACAGGGAGAGGCGATCAGCCCCAGCATTTT.

The chain has TRBV7-2 and TRBJ2-3; no clear D gene. Germline V gene data show CDR1 as SGHTA and CDR2 as FQGNSA. The CDR3 is 13 residues long. Between the trimmed V and J ends, which lost 5 bases and 6 bases, there was a span of 12 bases. The CDR3 sequence is CASSHSSEDTQYF. The CDR3 DNA sequence: TGTGCCAGCAGCCACTCTTCGGAGGATACGCAGTATTTT. The variable domain in full, completed from reference TRBV7-2 and TRBJ2-3, reads GAGVSQSPSNKVTEKGKDVELRCDPISGHTALYWYRQSLGQGLEFLIYFQGNSAPDKSGLPSDRFSAERTGGSVSTLTIQRTQQEDSAVYLCASSHSSEDTQYFGPGTRLTVL.

The chain recombines TRBV18 with TRBJ1-2; tentatively, D is TRBD1 (5 bases). The CDR3 runs to 14 residues. The V and J ends lost 2 bases and 8 bases respectively, with 15 bases between them. Germline V lookup: CDR1 KGHSH, CDR2 LQKENI. Here the CDR3 reads CASSPSTGPRGYTF. DNA for the CDR3: TGTGCCAGCTCACCAAGTACAGGCCCTCGGGGCTACACCTTC.

This clone was counted between two and nine times. Here the CDR3 DNA reads TGCGCCAGCAGCTTGGAATCGGGGTTGGGCACAGATACGCAGTATTTT. It encodes CASSLESGLGTDTQYF. This chain connects TRBV5-1 to TRBJ2-3, with a weak D call TRBD2 (5 bases). V was pared by 0 bases and J by 1 base, with 12 bases between. Per the germline V gene, CDR1 is SGHRS and CDR2 is YFSETQ. The CDR3 covers 16 residues.

The V and J genes are TRBV5-1 and TRBJ1-1; 8 bases map to TRBD1. V lost 4 bases and J lost 4; bases outside the gene matches: 9. Germline CDR1 and CDR2: SGHRS and YFSETQ. The CDR3 is 15 residues long. The CDR3 loop is CASSQGTTGGTEAFF. Here the CDR3 DNA reads TGCGCCAGCAGCCAAGGAACAACAGGGGGCACTGAAGCTTTCTTT.

This clone was counted only a few times. The chain is built from TRBV18 and TRBJ1-1, with TRBD1 as a possible D gene (5 bases). V was shortened by 2 bases and J by 4 bases, with 8 bases between the two germline ends. CDR3 length: 13 amino acids. The germline V gene encodes CDR1 KGHSH and CDR2 LQKENI. CDR3 protein: CASSPTGGTEAFF. The DNA for the CDR3 is TGTGCCAGCTCACCAACGGGGGGCACTGAAGCTTTCTTT.

The V call is TRBV5-4, the J call TRBJ2-5, with 8 bases that match TRBD1. This CDR3 has 13 residues. Germline-derived CDR1 and CDR2 are SGHNT and YYREEE (reference sequence). The junction had 6 bases not matched to a gene; V was cut back by 8 bases and J by 3 bases. The CDR3 reads CASLDRAEETQYF. In nucleotides, the CDR3 is TGTGCCAGTCTGGACAGGGCCGAAGAGACCCAGTACTTC.

This clone was counted a few times. The chain carries TRBV7-3 and TRBJ2-7; 8 bases are a match to TRBD1. Germline V gene sequence: CDR1 SGHTA, CDR2 FQGTGA. J was trimmed by 0 bases and V by 0 bases; bases with no gene match: 4. CDR3 length equals 16 residues. The CDR3 DNA reads TGTGCCAGCAGCTTAACGGGGGACAGGAGCTCCTACGAGCAGTACTTC. It encodes CASSLTGDRSSYEQYF.

The rearrangement uses TRBV6-4 and TRBJ2-3; 10 nucleotides match TRBD2. Trimming at V came to 6 bases and at J to 1 base, leaving 1 base not matched to a gene. The germline gives CDR1 MRHNA, CDR2 SNTAGT. The CDR3 covers 14 residues. The CDR3 reads CASSLAGGTDTQYF. The CDR3 region has the DNA TGTGCCAGCAGCCTAGCGGGAGGCACAGATACGCAGTATTTT.

The V gene is TRBV18, the J gene TRBJ1-2; D gene uncertain. The CDR3 runs 13 residues. Germline-derived CDR1 and CDR2 are KGHSH and LQKENI. V gave up 0 bases and J gave up 6 bases, with 8 bases separating them. CDR3 bases: TGTGCCAGCTCACCACCGAAGGCGGATGGCTACACCTTC. Its protein product is CASSPPKADGYTF.

This chain uses TRBV30 with TRBJ1-1, with D perhaps TRBD1 (5 bases). The CDR3 consists of 15 residues. The V end lost 1 base, the J end lost 4 bases, and 16 bases lay between the germline ends. CDR1 and CDR2 (germline): GTSNPN, SVGIG (reference sequence). CDR3 coding DNA: TGTGCCTGGAGTGCTATAGGGGCAGCCGCCACTGAAGCTTTCTTT. Amino acid sequence: CAWSAIGAAATEAFF.

The gene calls are TRBV5-1 and TRBJ2-5; D perhaps matches TRBD1 (6 bases). The CDR3 has 15 amino acids. Trimming took off 0 bases at V and 4 bases at J, with 13 bases between the two ends. CDR1 and CDR2 (germline): SGHRS, YFSETQ. Written as DNA, the CDR3 is TGCGCCAGCAGCTTGGAGGGGGTTGAAGTAGAGACCCAGTACTTC. It codes for CASSLEGVEVETQYF.

J is TRBJ2-3 and V is TRBV7-3, with TRBD2 matching 8 bases. V lost 5 bases, J lost 5 bases, and 6 bases stayed unmatched. The CDR3 is 14 residues long. Germline CDR1 reads SGHTA; CDR2 reads FQGTGA. CDR3 amino acids: CASSTGLAGDTQYF. The CDR3 DNA reads as TGTGCCAGCAGCACCGGACTAGCTGGAGATACGCAGTATTTT.

J is TRBJ2-1 and V is TRBV5-4; 7 positions match TRBD1. J was trimmed by 8 bases and V by 0 bases; bases with no gene match: 5. CDR1 is SGHNT and CDR2 is YYREEE in the germline V gene (reference sequence). This CDR3 is 14 amino acids long. The CDR3 region has the DNA TGTGCCAGCAGCTTGGCAGGGGGAAGCGATGAGCAGTTCTTC. Translating gives CASSLAGGSDEQFF.

V is TRBV29-1 and J is TRBJ1-1, with D uncertain. Per the germline V gene, CDR1 is SQVTM and CDR2 is ANQGSEA. With 3 bases removed from V and 6 bases from J, the gap between germline ends came to 8 bases. This CDR3 has 11 amino acids. The CDR3 reads CSVDQKPEAFF. The CDR3 DNA reads TGCAGCGTTGACCAGAAACCTGAAGCTTTCTTT. Looking up the rest from reference TRBV29-1 and TRBJ1-1 gives the full variable domain: SAVISQKPSRDICQRGTSLTIQCQVDSQVTMMFWYRQQPGQSLTLIATANQGSEATYESGFVIDKFPISRPNLTFSTLTVSNMSPEDSSIYLCSVDQKPEAFFGQGTRLTVV.

The gene calls are TRBV2 and TRBJ2-7; weak D call: TRBD1 (6 bases). The V and J ends lost 10 bases and 2 bases respectively, with 18 bases between them. CDR3 length: 14 amino acids. Germline values: CDR1 SNHLY, CDR2 FYNNEI. Here the CDR3 DNA reads TGTGCCACCCACCGGATAGGGGGTGCCTACGAGCAGTACTTC. Amino acids: CATHRIGGAYEQYF.

This sequence joins TRBV7-2 and TRBJ1-2, with D possibly TRBD1 on 6 matching bases. The CDR3 is made up of 14 amino acids. Between the trimmed V and J ends, which lost 6 bases and 4 bases, there was a span of 15 bases. Germline V lookup: CDR1 SGHTA, CDR2 FQGNSA. The CDR3, as DNA: TGTGCCAGCAGAACCGGGGGGGGCGGCTATGGCTACACCTTC. This translates into CASRTGGGGYGYTF.

The CDR3: CASSLGPIQGARIEKLFF. The CDR3 DNA sequence: TGTGCCAGCAGTTTGGGTCCAATACAGGGGGCGCGAATTGAAAAACTGTTTTTT. The rearrangement joins TRBV27 to TRBJ1-4; 9 bases are a match to TRBD1. The CDR3 has 18 amino acids. The germline gives CDR1 MNHEY, CDR2 SMNVEV (reference sequence). V was pared by 3 bases and J by 7 bases, with 15 bases of the junction left unmatched.

The chain couples TRBV2 to TRBJ1-2; D not certain. Germline V gene sequence: CDR1 SNHLY, CDR2 FYNNEI. Trimming took off 8 bases at V and 3 bases at J, with 13 bases between the two ends. The CDR3 loop spans 13 amino acids. CDR3 protein: CASHFDTYYGYTF. Written as DNA, the CDR3 is TGTGCCAGCCACTTCGACACATACTATGGCTACACCTTC.